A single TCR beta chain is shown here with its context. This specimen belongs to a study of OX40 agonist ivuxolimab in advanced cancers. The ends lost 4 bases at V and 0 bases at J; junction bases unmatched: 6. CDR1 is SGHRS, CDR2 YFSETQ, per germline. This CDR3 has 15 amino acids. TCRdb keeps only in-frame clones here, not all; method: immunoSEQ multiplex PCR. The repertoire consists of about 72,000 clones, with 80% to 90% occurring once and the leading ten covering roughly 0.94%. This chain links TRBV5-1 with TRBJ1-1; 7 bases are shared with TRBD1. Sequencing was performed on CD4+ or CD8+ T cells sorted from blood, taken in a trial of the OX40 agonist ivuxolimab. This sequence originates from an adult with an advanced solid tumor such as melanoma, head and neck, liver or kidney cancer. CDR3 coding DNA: TGCGCCAGCAGCCAGGGACAGACCATGAACACTGAAGCTTTCTTT. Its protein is CASSQGQTMNTEAFF.